Listed here are 32 T cell receptor beta chains from one sample, sequenced in a study of cytomegalovirus exposure and HLA in healthy donors. The PCR employed 60 Vbeta primers together with 13 Jbeta primers. The assay was immunoSEQ multiplex PCR, and TCRdb's table has in-frame clones only and misses some. Of 120,000 or so clones in the sample, less than 85% were seen once. Sequencing input: PBMCs. The receptor set was obtained from a man in his forties or fifties in good health and CMV-seronegative.

This clone is a singleton in its sample. CDR3 in amino acids: CASSQAPTGGLGYEQYF. The CDR3 DNA sequence: TGCGCCAGCAGCCAAGCCCCGACAGGGGGATTAGGTTACGAGCAGTACTTC. The gene calls are TRBV4-1 and TRBJ2-7; 9 bases fit TRBD1. CDR3 length: 17 amino acids. Per germline, CDR1 MGHRA and CDR2 YSYEKL. Trimming removed 1 base from V and 4 bases from J; junction bases left unmatched: 11.

The J gene is TRBJ2-7, the V gene TRBV7-2; D is unresolved. V lost 4 bases and J lost 0, with 4 bases in between. Germline V gives CDR1 SGHTA, CDR2 FQGNSA. The CDR3 length is 12 residues. CDR3: CASSSLSYEQYF. The CDR3 DNA sequence: TGTGCCAGCAGCTCCCTCTCCTACGAGCAGTACTTC.

This chain connects TRBV18 to TRBJ1-2; 8 positions match TRBD1. Trimming cost V 3 bases and J 8 bases; bases outside gene matches: 11. CDR3 size: 15 residues. In germline, CDR1 is KGHSH, CDR2 LQKENI. The CDR3 nucleotides read TGTGCCAGCTCACCCCGCCTGGGAGACAGGGGAGGCTACACCTTC. It encodes CASSPRLGDRGGYTF.

V gene TRBV6-1 combines with J gene TRBJ1-1; 12 bases line up with TRBD1. The trim removed 2 bases at V and 4 bases at J, leaving 2 bases unmatched. Germline V CDR1 and CDR2: MNHNS, SASEGT. The CDR3 is 15 residues long. The CDR3 region is CASSEPGQGATEAFF. The CDR3 DNA reads as TGTGCCAGCAGTGAACCGGGACAGGGGGCCACTGAAGCTTTCTTT.

The rearrangement joins TRBV4-2 to TRBJ2-7; 9 positions agree with TRBD1. V dropped 1 base and J dropped 2; count of bases not matched to a gene: 3. The CDR3 has 15 amino acids. Germline CDR1 is LGHNA and CDR2 is YNFKEQ. CDR3 region: CASSQGQGGTYEQYF. The CDR3, as DNA: TGTGCCAGCAGCCAAGGACAGGGGGGCACCTACGAGCAGTACTTC.

The chain uses TRBV2 and TRBJ2-1; TRBD2 is a possible D gene (5 bases). Germline-derived CDR1 and CDR2 are SNHLY and FYNNEI. The CDR3 loop spans 15 amino acids. The V end lost 3 bases, the J end lost 0 bases, and 9 bases lay between the germline ends. This CDR3 reads CASSDSAGSYNEQFF. CDR3 sequence (DNA): TGTGCCAGCAGTGATTCGGCGGGCTCCTACAATGAGCAGTTCTTC.

J is TRBJ2-3 and V is TRBV30, with 12 bases aligning to TRBD2. V shed 5 bases and J 0 bases; nucleotides not matched to a gene: 12. The CDR3 totals 18 residues. In germline, CDR1 is GTSNPN, CDR2 SVGIG (reference sequence). The CDR3 protein is CAWSAGLAGIYSTDTQYF. As DNA, the CDR3 is TGTGCCTGGTCCGCGGGACTAGCGGGTATTTATAGCACAGATACGCAGTATTTT. The complete variable domain, with remaining parts taken from reference TRBV30 and TRBJ2-3, reads SQTIHQWPATLVQPVGSPLSLECTVEGTSNPNLYWYRQAAGRGLQLLFYSVGIGQISSEVPQNLSASRPQDRQFILSSKKLLLSDSGFYLCAWSAGLAGIYSTDTQYFGPGTRLTVL.

A note on this clone: No conserved phenylalanine or tryptophan is present at the end of the CDR3, so a read error is the likely explanation. The J gene is TRBJ1-5, the V gene TRBV2; D is unresolved. Germline assignment: CDR1 SNHLY and CDR2 FYNNEI. With 1 base removed from V and 7 bases from J, the gap between germline ends came to 11 bases. The CDR3 sequence is 14 residues long. The CDR3 nucleotides read TGTGCCAGCAGTGAAGAGGTGGGTTTACAGCCCCAGCATGTT. This translates into CASSEEVGLQPQHV.

This clone came up once. This chain uses TRBV6-1 with TRBJ1-1; D call uncertain. The CDR3 loop spans 13 amino acids. Deletions cut 7 bases from V and 3 bases from J, with 12 bases between. Germline CDR1 is MNHNS and CDR2 is SASEGT. The CDR3 coding sequence is TGTGCCAGCACCCACCTCCGGGACACTGAAGCTTTCTTT. This translates into CASTHLRDTEAFF.

The chain recombines TRBV2 with TRBJ2-3, with a weak D call TRBD1 (6 bases). The germline V gene encodes CDR1 SNHLY and CDR2 FYNNEI. Trimming took off 6 bases at V and 2 bases at J, with 15 bases between the two ends. CDR3 length: 15 residues. The chain's CDR3 is CASRGDTGFTDTQYF. CDR3 sequence (DNA): TGTGCCAGCAGAGGCGATACAGGGTTCACAGATACGCAGTATTTT. Together with reference TRBV2 and TRBJ2-3, the CDR3 gives the full variable domain: EPEVTQTPSHQVTQMGQEVILRCVPISNHLYFYWYRQILGQKVEFLVSFYNNEISEKSEIFDDQFSVERPDGSNFTLKIRSTKLEDSAMYFCASRGDTGFTDTQYFGPGTRLTVL.

This chain joins TRBV10-1 and TRBJ2-7; maybe TRBD2 (6 bases). Germline loops: CDR1 WNHNN, CDR2 SYGVQD (reference sequence). The CDR3 sequence is 12 residues long. The V end was cut by 0 bases, the J end by 12 bases, with 12 bases between. As DNA, the CDR3 is TGCGCCAGCAGTGAGTCAGGTGGGGGGAGGTACTTC. Its translation: CASSESGGGRYF.

As concerns this clone: Other DNA sequences within the sample encode an identical CDR3. This chain joins TRBV2 and TRBJ1-5; 7 positions match TRBD1. The germline V gene encodes CDR1 SNHLY and CDR2 FYNNEI. CDR3 length equals 14 residues. Trimming cost V 4 bases and J 2 bases; bases outside gene matches: 2. CDR3: CASSGQGGNQPQHF. For the CDR3, the DNA is TGTGCCAGCAGTGGACAGGGCGGCAATCAGCCCCAGCATTTT. The full variable domain, its missing parts supplied by reference TRBV2 and TRBJ1-5, is EPEVTQTPSHQVTQMGQEVILRCVPISNHLYFYWYRQILGQKVEFLVSFYNNEISEKSEIFDDQFSVERPDGSNFTLKIRSTKLEDSAMYFCASSGQGGNQPQHFGDGTRLSIL.

This chain connects TRBV7-2 to TRBJ1-2; D is perhaps TRBD1 (5 bases). This CDR3 is 14 amino acids long. Trimming cost V 4 bases and J 4 bases, with 13 bases left between them. Germline CDR1 reads SGHTA; CDR2 reads FQGNSA. The CDR3 nucleotides read TGTGCCAGCAGCTCTTCGGGACTGCCCTATGGCTACACCTTC. Amino acid sequence: CASSSSGLPYGYTF.

This clone was detected only once. V usage is TRBV5-8 and J usage is TRBJ1-4; 8 bases are shared with TRBD1. J lost 7 bases, V lost 4 bases, and 9 bases had no gene match. The CDR3 is 15 amino acids. Germline-derived CDR1 and CDR2 are SGHTS and YDEGEE. This chain's CDR3 is CASSLGARGREKLFF. CDR3 DNA sequence: TGTGCCAGCAGCCTGGGTGCCAGGGGGCGTGAAAAACTGTTTTTT.

The chain uses TRBV29-1 and TRBJ1-1; 7 nucleotides line up with TRBD1. This CDR3 is 13 amino acids long. Germline CDR1 and CDR2: SQVTM and ANQGSEA. Trimming removed 7 bases from V and 0 bases from J; junction bases left unmatched: 5. CDR3 nucleotides: TGCAGCGGCACGGGACAGATGAACACTGAAGCTTTCTTT. Its protein is CSGTGQMNTEAFF.

The rearrangement links TRBV7-8 to TRBJ2-7, with D possibly being TRBD2 (6 bases). CDR1 is SGHVS and CDR2 is FQNEAQ in the germline V gene. V lost 2 bases and J lost 3, with 23 bases in between. The CDR3 has 18 residues. The CDR3 here is CASSLIGFTGERNYEQYF. CDR3 bases: TGTGCCAGCAGCTTAATAGGCTTCACGGGAGAGAGGAACTACGAGCAGTACTTC.

The rearrangement links TRBV19 to TRBJ1-5; 9 bases fit TRBD1. Germline V gene data show CDR1 as LNHDA and CDR2 as SQIVND (reference sequence). The CDR3 runs 15 residues. The ends lost 6 bases at V and 6 bases at J; junction bases unmatched: 9. The CDR3 region has the DNA TGTGCCAGTAGCTCACCGGGACAGGGACGTCAGCCCCAGCATTTT. Its translation: CASSSPGQGRQPQHF.

This rearrangement joins TRBV13 to TRBJ2-7; D is unresolved. This CDR3 region has 14 residues. In germline, CDR1 is PRHDT, CDR2 FYEKMQ (reference sequence). V lost 2 bases and J 4 bases, leaving 12 bases between the germline ends. The CDR3: CASSLIGAVYEQYF. CDR3 coding DNA: TGTGCCAGCAGCTTAATAGGAGCAGTTTACGAGCAGTACTTC.

Only a few counts were recorded for this clone. The rearrangement links TRBV11-1 to TRBJ1-5, with a tentative D call TRBD1 (6 bases). Trimming took off 4 bases at V and 5 bases at J, with 9 bases between the two ends. The CDR3 totals 13 residues. Germline CDR1 reads SGHAT; CDR2 reads FQDESV (reference sequence). This CDR3 is CASSSQGDQPQHF. CDR3 nucleotide sequence: TGTGCCAGCAGCTCACAGGGTGATCAGCCCCAGCATTTT. The whole variable domain, remainder taken from reference TRBV11-1 and TRBJ1-5, is EAEVAQSPRYKITEKSQAVAFWCDPISGHATLYWYRQILGQGPELLVQFQDESVVDDSQLPKDRFSAERLKGVDSTLKIQPAELGDSAMYLCASSSQGDQPQHFGDGTRLSIL.

The J gene is TRBJ2-5, the V gene TRBV7-8; 9 bases fit TRBD2. The CDR3 extends over 14 amino acids. With V trimmed by 4 bases and J by 3 bases, 3 bases remained unmatched. Germline V gene lookup returns CDR1 SGHVS and CDR2 FQNEAQ. The CDR3 nucleotides read TGTGCCAGCAGCTGGTCTAGCGGGGAAGAGACCCAGTACTTC. It yields the protein CASSWSSGEETQYF. Supplemented by reference TRBV7-8 and TRBJ2-5, the full variable domain reads GAGVSQSPRYKVAKRGQDVALRCDPISGHVSLFWYQQALGQGPEFLTYFQNEAQLDKSGLPSDRFFAERPEGSVSTLKIQRTQQEDSAVYLCASSWSSGEETQYFGPGTRLLVL.

The chain links TRBV28 to TRBJ2-1, with TRBD1 identical over 8 bases. The germline V gene has CDR1 MDHEN and CDR2 SYDVKM. The ends lost 4 bases at V and 4 bases at J; junction bases unmatched: 12. This CDR3 has 17 residues. The CDR3 nucleotides read TGTGCCAGCAGTTCCACAAACAGGGGGAATAGGTACAATGAGCAGTTCTTC. It yields the protein CASSSTNRGNRYNEQFF.

The chain links TRBV7-2 to TRBJ1-1; maybe TRBD1 (6 bases). There are 13 residues in the CDR3. Germline values: CDR1 SGHTA, CDR2 FQGNSA. V shed 5 bases and J shed 1 base, with 8 bases lying between them. The CDR3 DNA follows: TGTGCCAGCAGCACACAGGGGAACACTGAAGCTTTCTTT. It is translated as CASSTQGNTEAFF. Full variable domain (missing parts from reference TRBV7-2 and TRBJ1-1): GAGVSQSPSNKVTEKGKDVELRCDPISGHTALYWYRQSLGQGLEFLIYFQGNSAPDKSGLPSDRFSAERTGGSVSTLTIQRTQQEDSAVYLCASSTQGNTEAFFGQGTRLTVV.

This chain uses TRBV28 with TRBJ1-1; D remains unclear. This CDR3 spans 14 amino acids. Per germline, CDR1 MDHEN and CDR2 SYDVKM. Between the trimmed V and J ends, which lost 7 bases and 0 bases, there was a span of 12 bases. The CDR3, as DNA: TGTGCCAGCACCCTTATCGGGATGAACACTGAAGCTTTCTTT. Amino acid sequence: CASTLIGMNTEAFF.

A single count supports this clone. This chain connects TRBV4-1 to TRBJ2-7; D gene unclear. The CDR3 has 15 residues. V was cut by 0 bases and J by 0 bases, with 9 bases left in between. The germline V gene encodes CDR1 MGHRA and CDR2 YSYEKL. The CDR3 reads CASSQELSISYEQYF. Here the CDR3 DNA reads TGCGCCAGCAGCCAAGAGTTGTCCATCTCCTACGAGCAGTACTTC.

This chain uses TRBV5-1 with TRBJ2-2; the D is unclear. CDR3 length equals 16 residues. V lost 4 bases and J lost 0, with 13 bases in between. Germline loops: CDR1 SGHRS, CDR2 YFSETQ. CDR3 protein: CASSPTTSTNTGELFF. In DNA, the CDR3 is TGCGCCAGCAGCCCAACGACAAGTACGAACACCGGGGAGCTGTTTTTT. Together with reference TRBV5-1 and TRBJ2-2, the CDR3 gives the full variable domain: KAGVTQTPRYLIKTRGQQVTLSCSPISGHRSVSWYQQTPGQGLQFLFEYFSETQRNKGNFPGRFSGRQFSNSRSEMNVSTLELGDSALYLCASSPTTSTNTGELFFGEGSRLTVL.

The J gene is TRBJ2-5, the V gene TRBV6-5; 10 nucleotides agree with TRBD1. Trimming removed 0 bases from V and 5 bases from J; junction bases left unmatched: 0. The CDR3 length is 14 residues. The germline gives CDR1 MNHEY, CDR2 SVGAGI. The CDR3 loop reads CASSYSGQGETQYF. CDR3 in DNA: TGTGCCAGCAGTTACTCGGGACAGGGGGAGACCCAGTACTTC.

This rearrangement joins TRBV6-5 to TRBJ1-6; D is uncertain. CDR1 and CDR2 (germline): MNHEY, SVGAGI. The CDR3 totals 16 residues. Trimming stripped 0 bases from V and 2 bases from J, with 8 bases between. Here the CDR3 reads CASSYSMRAYNSPLHF. DNA for the CDR3: TGTGCCAGCAGTTACTCGATGAGAGCCTATAATTCACCCCTCCACTTT.

This clone came up once. This sequence joins TRBV7-2 and TRBJ2-1, with D possibly matching TRBD2 (5 bases). With 6 bases removed from V and 4 bases from J, the gap between germline ends came to 10 bases. CDR3 size: 13 residues. Germline CDR1 reads SGHTA; CDR2 reads FQGNSA. This chain's CDR3 is CASRLTTYNEQFF. The CDR3 DNA reads TGTGCCAGCAGATTGACTACATACAATGAGCAGTTCTTC.

This clone was detected only a few times. This chain uses TRBV6-6 with TRBJ1-1; 7 nucleotides align to TRBD1. Germline V gene lookup returns CDR1 MNHNY and CDR2 SVGAGI (reference sequence). J gave up 6 bases and V 0 bases, and 4 bases lay outside the gene matches. The CDR3 totals 14 residues. In DNA form, the CDR3 reads TGTGCCAGCAGTTACTCGACAGGGCAGGCTGAAGCTTTCTTT. The encoded protein is CASSYSTGQAEAFF.

The chain links TRBV4-1 to TRBJ2-5; 10 nucleotides align to TRBD2. This CDR3 is built from 17 residues. Germline V lookup: CDR1 MGHRA, CDR2 YSYEKL. The ends lost 4 bases at V and 3 bases at J; junction bases unmatched: 11. CDR3 bases: TGCGCCAGCAGCCTCTGGGGCCTAGCGGGGGCCGAAGAGACCCAGTACTTC. This sequence encodes CASSLWGLAGAEETQYF.

V gene TRBV28 combines with J gene TRBJ1-5; D is unresolved. V gave up 4 bases and J gave up 0 bases, with 19 bases separating them. Germline V lookup: CDR1 MDHEN, CDR2 SYDVKM. The length of the CDR3 is 18 residues. This chain's CDR3 is CASSYPPPGENSNQPQHF. In nucleotides, the CDR3 is TGTGCCAGCAGTTACCCCCCCCCTGGTGAGAATAGCAATCAGCCCCAGCATTTT. Supplemented by reference TRBV28 and TRBJ1-5, the full variable domain reads DVKVTQSSRYLVKRTGEKVFLECVQDMDHENMFWYRQDPGLGLRLIYFSYDVKMKEKGDIPEGYSVSREKKERFSLILESASTNQTSMYLCASSYPPPGENSNQPQHFGDGTRLSIL.

This clone has just a few counts. This chain connects TRBV18 to TRBJ2-7, with 9 positions matching TRBD1. Germline loops: CDR1 KGHSH, CDR2 LQKENI. CDR3 length: 15 amino acids. The junction had 8 bases not matched to a gene; V was cut back by 2 bases and J by 6 bases. The CDR3 nucleotides are TGTGCCAGCTCACCAGGGACAGGGAGGGTTTCCGAGCAGTACTTC. Protein product: CASSPGTGRVSEQYF.